Listed below are T cell receptor beta chains from one sample, sequenced in a study of cytomegalovirus exposure and HLA in healthy donors. Measured with immunoSEQ multiplex PCR; TCRdb has only the in-frame clones, and not every one. Here the sample spans some 110,000 clones, around 61% being singletons. What was sequenced was PBMCs. The origin of the receptors is a woman in her 30s in good health and CMV-seronegative. Both conserved end residues are part of each CDR3. The order of the fields is J gene, V gene, CDR3 protein.

J gene: TRBJ2-1
V gene: TRBV18
CDR3 protein: CASSPEGAYNEQFF

J gene: TRBJ1-5
V gene: TRBV28
CDR3 protein: CASQGDRGINQPQHF

J gene: TRBJ1-2
V gene: TRBV19
CDR3 protein: CAKKGGLHGYTF

J gene: TRBJ2-2
V gene: TRBV10-3
CDR3 protein: CAISGQANTGELFF

J gene: TRBJ1-2
V gene: TRBV19
CDR3 protein: CASSMKDSYGYTF

J gene: TRBJ2-1
V gene: TRBV7-2
CDR3 protein: CASNLPGLAGVRSYNEQFF

J gene: TRBJ2-1
V gene: TRBV30
CDR3 protein: CAWSDERAYNEQFF

J gene: TRBJ2-1
V gene: TRBV2
CDR3 protein: CASSVISGGNEQFF

J gene: TRBJ1-6
V gene: TRBV28
CDR3 protein: CASNPGTGISPLHF

J gene: TRBJ2-3
V gene: TRBV25-1
CDR3 protein: CASSPAGELAIRGDTQYF

J gene: TRBJ2-7
V gene: TRBV28
CDR3 protein: CASSFQGRSYEQYF

J gene: TRBJ2-1
V gene: TRBV10-3
CDR3 protein: CAISASGSSYNEQFF

J gene: TRBJ2-3
V gene: TRBV7-5
CDR3 protein: CSRSLVLACHDTQYF

J gene: TRBJ2-3
V gene: TRBV27
CDR3 protein: CASRPTTGTSGRASTDTQYF

J gene: TRBJ2-6
V gene: TRBV5-1
CDR3 protein: CASSLGTGGSISGANVLTF

J gene: TRBJ2-5
V gene: TRBV7-2
CDR3 protein: CASSSPASYSAETQYF

J gene: TRBJ1-5
V gene: TRBV27
CDR3 protein: CASSLNRDRGNQPQHF

J gene: TRBJ1-3
V gene: TRBV30
CDR3 protein: CAGESGISGNTIYF

J gene: TRBJ1-2
V gene: TRBV27
CDR3 protein: CASSPNFDRTPYGYTF

J gene: TRBJ2-7
V gene: TRBV4-3
CDR3 protein: CASSQAPSGRTYEQYF

J gene: TRBJ1-5
V gene: TRBV28
CDR3 protein: CASSLSGGGQPQHF

J gene: TRBJ2-1
V gene: TRBV19
CDR3 protein: CASSILAGTYNEQFF

J gene: TRBJ2-3
V gene: TRBV9
CDR3 protein: CASSVDLLAGSDTDTQYF

J gene: TRBJ1-5
V gene: TRBV7-2
CDR3 protein: CASSLWQGAQPQHF

J gene: TRBJ1-6
V gene: TRBV28
CDR3 protein: CASSQGVLPLHF

J gene: TRBJ1-2
V gene: TRBV6-6
CDR3 protein: CASSPQGDRVGYTF

J gene: TRBJ2-2
V gene: TRBV9
CDR3 protein: CASGPNTGELFF

J gene: TRBJ1-1
V gene: TRBV28
CDR3 protein: CASSTWTSRRGNTEAFF

J gene: TRBJ1-1
V gene: TRBV27
CDR3 protein: CASSSYRGDTEAFF

J gene: TRBJ1-1
V gene: TRBV6-5
CDR3 protein: CASSNYLRAEAFF

J gene: TRBJ1-3
V gene: TRBV30
CDR3 protein: CAWRQTAGNTIYF

J gene: TRBJ2-1
V gene: TRBV25-1
CDR3 protein: CASSSRTGTFNEQFF

J gene: TRBJ2-6
V gene: TRBV28
CDR3 protein: CASSLQGFGANVLTF

J gene: TRBJ2-1
V gene: TRBV7-9
CDR3 protein: CASSLALLAGGGNEQFF

J gene: TRBJ1-2
V gene: TRBV6-5
CDR3 protein: CASMDSFYGYTF

J gene: TRBJ2-1
V gene: TRBV15
CDR3 protein: CATSRAYTGKDDEQFF

J gene: TRBJ1-1
V gene: TRBV14
CDR3 protein: CASSPQEGNTEAFF

J gene: TRBJ1-1
V gene: TRBV7-9
CDR3 protein: CASSLIRTDSKAFF

J gene: TRBJ2-5
V gene: TRBV28
CDR3 protein: CASVGGGEEGEAQYF

J gene: TRBJ2-2
V gene: TRBV7-3
CDR3 protein: CASSFKNTGELFF

J gene: TRBJ2-5
V gene: TRBV28
CDR3 protein: CASSLVEGNLETQYF

J gene: TRBJ2-7
V gene: TRBV7-9
CDR3 protein: CASSLASGRDEQYF

J gene: TRBJ1-2
V gene: TRBV4-1
CDR3 protein: CASSQLPGQLYGYTF

J gene: TRBJ2-3
V gene: TRBV6-6
CDR3 protein: CASRKLAGGTDTQYF

J gene: TRBJ2-7
V gene: TRBV4-1
CDR3 protein: CASSQATGVVYEQYF

J gene: TRBJ2-3
V gene: TRBV5-1
CDR3 protein: CASSSGTGFYTDTQYF

J gene: TRBJ2-7
V gene: TRBV28
CDR3 protein: CASSSPTTGWNYEQYF

J gene: TRBJ2-2
V gene: TRBV27
CDR3 protein: CASSSKGSANTGELFF